The present TCR beta chain was sequenced within a study of blood T cells in healthy people across ages. Overall study results and limits: Using unsorted PBMCs precluded a conclusive naive versus antigen-experienced comparison.

A second 7 to 11 cycle PCR used barcoded and J-beta primers. Each cDNA molecule was tagged by a template-switch adaptor that had 12 random nucleotides. TCRdb re-called the 5' RACE reads with MiXCR, one entry per CDR3 protein. The data show some 1.4 million distinct CDR3 sequences, 42% seen once. This clonotype was seen more than once but under ten times. Its antigen remains unidentified. The material sequenced was blood. The sequence derives from a woman aged 18 to 35 in good health.

The CDR3 spells CSARQGGVDEQFF. CDR3 in DNA: TGCAGTGCGCGACAGGGGGGGGTGGATGAGCAGTTCTTC. J is TRBJ2-1 and V is TRBV20-1; 9 bases align to TRBD1. With 6 bases clipped from V and 8 bases from J, the junction kept 8 bases outside the gene matches. The germline V gene encodes CDR1 DFQATT and CDR2 SNEGSKA (reference sequence). CDR3 size: 13 residues.